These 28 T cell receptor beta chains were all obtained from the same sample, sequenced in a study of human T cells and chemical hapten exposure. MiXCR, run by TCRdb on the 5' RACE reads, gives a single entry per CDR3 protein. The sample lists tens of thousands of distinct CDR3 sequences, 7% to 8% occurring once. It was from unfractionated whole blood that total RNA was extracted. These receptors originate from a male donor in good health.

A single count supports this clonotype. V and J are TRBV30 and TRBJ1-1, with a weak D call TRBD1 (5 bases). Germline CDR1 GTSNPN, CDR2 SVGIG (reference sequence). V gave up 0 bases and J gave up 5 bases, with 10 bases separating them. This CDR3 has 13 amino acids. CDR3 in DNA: TGTGCCTGGAGTGTCTGGGGGAGGACTGAAGCTTTCTTT. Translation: CAWSVWGRTEAFF.

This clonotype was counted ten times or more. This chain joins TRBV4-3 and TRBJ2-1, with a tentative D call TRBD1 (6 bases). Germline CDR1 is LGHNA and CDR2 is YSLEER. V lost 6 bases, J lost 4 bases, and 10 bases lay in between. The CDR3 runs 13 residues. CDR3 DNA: TGCGCCAGCAGTGGGACACAATACAATGAGCAGTTCTTC. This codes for CASSGTQYNEQFF.

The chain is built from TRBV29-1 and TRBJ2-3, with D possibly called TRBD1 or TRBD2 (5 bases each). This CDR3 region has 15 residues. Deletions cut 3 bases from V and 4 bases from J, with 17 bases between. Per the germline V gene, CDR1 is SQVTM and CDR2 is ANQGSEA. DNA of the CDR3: TGCAGCGTTGAGGTTCGCCTTAGAGGGGCAGATACGCAGTATTTT. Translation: CSVEVRLRGADTQYF.

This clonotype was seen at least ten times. CDR3 sequence: CASSQQGPEAFF. As DNA, the CDR3 is TGTGCCAGCAGCCAACAGGGCCCTGAAGCTTTCTTT. The chain carries TRBV16 and TRBJ1-1; D perhaps matches TRBD1 (5 bases). CDR1 is KGHSY, CDR2 FQNENV, per germline. The CDR3 contains 12 residues. The V gene lost 2 bases and the J gene lost 6 bases, with 7 bases spanning the gap.

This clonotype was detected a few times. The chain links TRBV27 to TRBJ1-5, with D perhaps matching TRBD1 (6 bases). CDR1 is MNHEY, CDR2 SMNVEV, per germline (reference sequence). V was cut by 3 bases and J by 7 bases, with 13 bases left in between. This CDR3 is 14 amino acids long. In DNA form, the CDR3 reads TGTGCCAGCAGTTTGCCAGGGGAAGGACAGCCCCAGCATTTT. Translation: CASSLPGEGQPQHF.

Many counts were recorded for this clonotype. In nucleotides, the CDR3 is TGCGCCAGCAGCTTGAGGACAGGTCGCTCCTACGAGCAGTACTTC. It encodes CASSLRTGRSYEQYF. The chain joins TRBV5-1 to TRBJ2-7; 7 nucleotides line up with TRBD1. Germline lookup yields CDR1 SGHRS and CDR2 YFSETQ. The junction had 4 bases not matched to a gene; V was cut back by 1 base and J by 0 bases. CDR3 size: 15 residues.

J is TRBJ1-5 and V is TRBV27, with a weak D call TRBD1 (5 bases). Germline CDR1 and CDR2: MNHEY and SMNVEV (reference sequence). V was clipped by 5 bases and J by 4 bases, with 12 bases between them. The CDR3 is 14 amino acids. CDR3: CASSAPGGNQPQHF. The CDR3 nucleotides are TGTGCCAGCAGTGCCCCTGGGGGAAATCAGCCCCAGCATTTT.

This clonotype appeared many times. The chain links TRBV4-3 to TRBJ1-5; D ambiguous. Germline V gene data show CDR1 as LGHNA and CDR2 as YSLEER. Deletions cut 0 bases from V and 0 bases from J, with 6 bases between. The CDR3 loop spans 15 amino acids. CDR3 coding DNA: TGCGCCAGCAGCCAAGACGGTTATAGCAATCAGCCCCAGCATTTT. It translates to CASSQDGYSNQPQHF.

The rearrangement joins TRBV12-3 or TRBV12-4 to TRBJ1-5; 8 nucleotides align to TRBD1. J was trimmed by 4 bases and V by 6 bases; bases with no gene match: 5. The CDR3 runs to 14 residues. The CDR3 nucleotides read TGTGCCAGCAGCCATAGGACAGGGAATCAGCCCCAGCATTTT. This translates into CASSHRTGNQPQHF.

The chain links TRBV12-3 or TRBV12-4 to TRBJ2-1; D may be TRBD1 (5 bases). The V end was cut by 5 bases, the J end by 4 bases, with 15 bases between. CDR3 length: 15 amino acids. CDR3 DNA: TGTGCCAGCAGTACCGACAGTGAGGCTTACAATGAGCAGTTCTTC. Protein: CASSTDSEAYNEQFF.

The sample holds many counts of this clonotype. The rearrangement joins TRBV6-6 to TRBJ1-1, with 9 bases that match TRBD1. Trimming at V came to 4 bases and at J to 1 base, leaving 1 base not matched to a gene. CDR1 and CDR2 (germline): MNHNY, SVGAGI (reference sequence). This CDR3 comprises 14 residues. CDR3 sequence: CASSWDRANTEAFF. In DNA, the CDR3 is TGTGCCAGCAGTTGGGACAGGGCGAACACTGAAGCTTTCTTT.

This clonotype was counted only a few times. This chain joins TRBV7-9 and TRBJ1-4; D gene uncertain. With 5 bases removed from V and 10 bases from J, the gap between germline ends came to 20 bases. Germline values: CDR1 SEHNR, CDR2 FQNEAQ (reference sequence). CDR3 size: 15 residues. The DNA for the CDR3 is TGTGCCAGCAGCATCTCAGGAGTCGAAGAAGGAAAACTGTTTTTT. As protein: CASSISGVEEGKLFF.

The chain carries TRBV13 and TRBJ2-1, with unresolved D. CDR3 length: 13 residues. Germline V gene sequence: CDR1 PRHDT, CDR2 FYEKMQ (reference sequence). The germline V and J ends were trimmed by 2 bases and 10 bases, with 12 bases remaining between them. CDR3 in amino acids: CASSLITETEQFF. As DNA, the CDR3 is TGTGCCAGCAGCTTAATCACCGAAACAGAGCAGTTCTTC.

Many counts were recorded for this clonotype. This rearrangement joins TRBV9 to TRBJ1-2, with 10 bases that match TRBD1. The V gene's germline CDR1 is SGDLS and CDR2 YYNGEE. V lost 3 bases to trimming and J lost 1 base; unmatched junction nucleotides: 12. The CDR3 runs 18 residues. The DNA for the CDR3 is TGTGCCAGCAGCGCAGATCCCGGGACAGGGGTAAATAACTATGGCTACACCTTC. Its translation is CASSADPGTGVNNYGYTF.

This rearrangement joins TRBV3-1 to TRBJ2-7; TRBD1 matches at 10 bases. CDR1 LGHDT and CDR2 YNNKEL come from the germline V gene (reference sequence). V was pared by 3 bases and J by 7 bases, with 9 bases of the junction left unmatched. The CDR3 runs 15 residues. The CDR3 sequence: CASSQAGTGVGEQYF. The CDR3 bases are TGTGCCAGCAGCCAGGCCGGGACAGGGGTAGGGGAGCAGTACTTC.

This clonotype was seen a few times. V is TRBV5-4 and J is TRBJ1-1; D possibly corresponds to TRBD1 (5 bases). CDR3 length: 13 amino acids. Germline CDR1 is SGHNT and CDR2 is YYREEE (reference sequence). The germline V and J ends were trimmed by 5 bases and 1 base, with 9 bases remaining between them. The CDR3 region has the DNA TGTGCCAGCAGATTAGACAGGAACACTGAAGCTTTCTTT. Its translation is CASRLDRNTEAFF.

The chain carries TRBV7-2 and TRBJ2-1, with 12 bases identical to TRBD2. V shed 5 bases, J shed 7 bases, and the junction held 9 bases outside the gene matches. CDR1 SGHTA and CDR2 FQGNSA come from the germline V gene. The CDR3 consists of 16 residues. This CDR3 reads CASSLRGLAGGNEQFF. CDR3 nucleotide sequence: TGTGCCAGCAGCCTGAGGGGCCTAGCGGGAGGGAATGAGCAGTTCTTC. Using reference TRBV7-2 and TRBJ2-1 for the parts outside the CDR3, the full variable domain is GAGVSQSPSNKVTEKGKDVELRCDPISGHTALYWYRQSLGQGLEFLIYFQGNSAPDKSGLPSDRFSAERTGGSVSTLTIQRTQQEDSAVYLCASSLRGLAGGNEQFFGPGTRLTVL.

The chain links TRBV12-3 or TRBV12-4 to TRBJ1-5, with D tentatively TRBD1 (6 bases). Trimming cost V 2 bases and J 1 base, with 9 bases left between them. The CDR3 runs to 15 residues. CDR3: CASSLPGQSNQPQHF. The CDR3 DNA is TGTGCCAGCAGTTTACCGGGACAAAGCAATCAGCCCCAGCATTTT.

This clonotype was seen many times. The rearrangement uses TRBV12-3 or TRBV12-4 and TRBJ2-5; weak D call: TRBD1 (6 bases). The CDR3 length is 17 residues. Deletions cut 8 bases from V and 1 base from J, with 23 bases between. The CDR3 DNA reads TGTGCCAGCCGGCCCTCCACGGACAGTGGATTCCAAGAGACCCAGTACTTC. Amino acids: CASRPSTDSGFQETQYF.

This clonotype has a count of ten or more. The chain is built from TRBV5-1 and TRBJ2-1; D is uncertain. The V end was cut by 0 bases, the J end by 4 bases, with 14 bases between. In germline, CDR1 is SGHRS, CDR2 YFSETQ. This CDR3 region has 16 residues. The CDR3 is CASSLESLANYNEQFF. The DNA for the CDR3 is TGCGCCAGCAGCTTGGAGTCTCTGGCTAATTACAATGAGCAGTTCTTC. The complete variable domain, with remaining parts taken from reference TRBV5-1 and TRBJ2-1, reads KAGVTQTPRYLIKTRGQQVTLSCSPISGHRSVSWYQQTPGQGLQFLFEYFSETQRNKGNFPGRFSGRQFSNSRSEMNVSTLELGDSALYLCASSLESLANYNEQFFGPGTRLTVL.

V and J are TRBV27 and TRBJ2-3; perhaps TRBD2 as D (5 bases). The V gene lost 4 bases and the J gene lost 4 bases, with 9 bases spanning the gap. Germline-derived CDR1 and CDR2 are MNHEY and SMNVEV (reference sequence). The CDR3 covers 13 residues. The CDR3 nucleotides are TGTGCCAGCAGTTACTCGAGGGCAGATACGCAGTATTTT. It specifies CASSYSRADTQYF.

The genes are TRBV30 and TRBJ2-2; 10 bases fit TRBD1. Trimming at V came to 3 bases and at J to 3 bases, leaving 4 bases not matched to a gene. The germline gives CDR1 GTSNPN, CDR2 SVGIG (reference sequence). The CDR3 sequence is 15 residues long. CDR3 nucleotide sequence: TGTGCCTGGAGCCGACAGGGGGCTGACACCGGGGAGCTGTTTTTT. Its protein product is CAWSRQGADTGELFF. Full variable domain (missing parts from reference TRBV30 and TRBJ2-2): SQTIHQWPATLVQPVGSPLSLECTVEGTSNPNLYWYRQAAGRGLQLLFYSVGIGQISSEVPQNLSASRPQDRQFILSSKKLLLSDSGFYLCAWSRQGADTGELFFGEGSRLTVL.

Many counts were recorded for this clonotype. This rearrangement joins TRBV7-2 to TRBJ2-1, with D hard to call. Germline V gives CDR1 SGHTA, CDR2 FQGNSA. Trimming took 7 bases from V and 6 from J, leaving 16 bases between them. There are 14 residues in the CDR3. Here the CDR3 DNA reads TGTGCCAGCAAAGTTGACTCCTCAACCAATGAGCAGTTCTTC. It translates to CASKVDSSTNEQFF.

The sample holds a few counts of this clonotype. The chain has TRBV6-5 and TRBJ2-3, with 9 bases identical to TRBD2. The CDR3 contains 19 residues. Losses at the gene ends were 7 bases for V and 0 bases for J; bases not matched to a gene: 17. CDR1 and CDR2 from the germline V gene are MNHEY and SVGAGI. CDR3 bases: TGTGCCAGCATTCCCCGAGGTCTAGCGGGGTTCACTAGCACAGATACGCAGTATTTT. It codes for CASIPRGLAGFTSTDTQYF.

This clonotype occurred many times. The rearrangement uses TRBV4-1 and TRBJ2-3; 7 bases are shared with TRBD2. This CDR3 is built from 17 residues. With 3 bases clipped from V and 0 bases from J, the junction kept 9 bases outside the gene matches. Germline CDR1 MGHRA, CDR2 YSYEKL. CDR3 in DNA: TGCGCCAGCAGCCACCAAGCACTAGCGCTAAGCACAGATACGCAGTATTTT. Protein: CASSHQALALSTDTQYF.

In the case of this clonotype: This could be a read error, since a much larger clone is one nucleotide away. CDR3 in DNA: TGTGCCAGCAGTTTTAGCAGGTCCGTACACGGCACAGATACGCAGTATTTT. Translated, it gives CASSFSRSVHGTDTQYF. The rearrangement uses TRBV7-2 and TRBJ2-3; D is undetermined. This CDR3 has 17 amino acids. Trimming took off 6 bases at V and 1 base at J, with 20 bases between the two ends. The germline V gene has CDR1 SGHTA and CDR2 FQGNSA.

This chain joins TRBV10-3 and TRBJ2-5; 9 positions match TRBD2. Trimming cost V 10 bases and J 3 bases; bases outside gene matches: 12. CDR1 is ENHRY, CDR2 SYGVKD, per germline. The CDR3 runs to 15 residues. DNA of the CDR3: TGTGCCACCAAGCCAGAGGGACTAGCAAAAGAGACCCAGTACTTC. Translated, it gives CATKPEGLAKETQYF.

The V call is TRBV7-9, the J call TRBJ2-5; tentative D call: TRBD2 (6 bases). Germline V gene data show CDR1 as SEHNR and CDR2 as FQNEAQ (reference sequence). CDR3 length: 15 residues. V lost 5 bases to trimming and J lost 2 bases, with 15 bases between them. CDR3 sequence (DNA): TGTGCCAGCAGCCCCGTGGCTAGCGTTCAAGAGACCCAGTACTTC. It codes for CASSPVASVQETQYF.